The entry below gives a single T cell receptor beta chain sequence along with its context. Its target is unknown. CD45RO-negative CD8 cells positively selected for CCR7 made up the naive population, which excluded terminally differentiated effector memory CD45RA+ cells. V dropped 9 bases and J dropped 6 bases, with 8 bases sitting between them. Germline V gene lookup returns CDR1 MNHEY and CDR2 SMNVEV (reference sequence). The CDR3 extends over 11 amino acids. Template for every sorted-subset replicate PCR totaled approximately 0.2 ug DNA, around 33,000 T cell genomes. TCRdb's table, derived via immunoSEQ multiplex PCR, lists solely in-frame clones and lacks some. The table has approximately 1.9 million clones, just over 90% seen once; the top ten hold 1.5% to 2%. The data were taken from a study of shared clonotypes between healthy human individuals. Overall study results and limits: The rarefaction results pointed to incomplete sorted-subset sequencing despite large depth. All-four-donor shared clonotypes had higher generation probabilities than non-shared clonotypes did.

The V and J genes are TRBV27 and TRBJ2-2; D not certain. Sequencing was performed on naive CD8+ T cells from PBMCs. The clonotype comes from a man aged 18 to 29 in good health. Some clones in this sample may be carry-over from other donors' samples. In DNA, the CDR3 is TGTGCCAGTAGTGCTTCCGGGGAGCTGTTTTTT. Its translation: CASSASGELFF.